This T cell receptor beta chain was obtained from a study of blood T cell repertoires in COVID-19. Turning to the study itself: COVID-19 samples collected from the United States, Italy and Spain covered acute and convalescent phases. Sample material is recorded as cDNA or gDNA derived from T cells, B-cell-depleted T cells, or PBMCs.

Per germline, CDR1 SEHNR and CDR2 FQNEAQ (reference sequence). Trimming removed 5 bases at V and 0 bases at J, with 22 bases between. The CDR3 consists of 19 residues. The authors' processing: Estimation of nucleated cell counts was performed using reference gene primer amplification. Produced via immunoSEQ multiplex PCR; TCRdb's table is partial and in-frame only. V and J calls and clone size are those listed in that table; D and trimming were worked out from the DNA. The sample contains over 150,000 clones, just under 85% of which appear only once. The chain combines TRBV7-9 with TRBJ1-4; D is unresolved. Material for sequencing was peripheral blood. The receptor was derived from a woman aged 55-75 years with acute or convalescent COVID-19. The CDR3 coding sequence is TGTGCCAGCAGCCCGACCCTATTCAGCGTGAAATCAACTAATGAAAAACTGTTTTTT. It yields the protein CASSPTLFSVKSTNEKLFF.